Listed here are 27 T cell receptor beta chains from one sample, sequenced in a study of T cell changes during pregnancy in multiple sclerosis. Sequencing used immunoSEQ multiplex PCR; TCRdb keeps in-frame clones, though not all of them. The sample lists tens of thousands of clones; 70% to 90% were seen once. The sequencing used CD8+ T cells from peripheral blood mononuclear cells, collected in the third trimester of pregnancy. These receptors all come from a female donor with multiple sclerosis, enrolled in a pregnancy study.

The genes are TRBV9 and TRBJ1-2, with unresolved D. Trimming stripped 0 bases from V and 6 bases from J, with 12 bases between. This CDR3 contains 14 residues. CDR1 and CDR2 from the germline V gene are SGDLS and YYNGEE. The DNA for the CDR3 is TGTGCCAGCAGCGTAGGCGGAGGATCCAATGGCTACACCTTC. This encodes CASSVGGGSNGYTF. Supplemented by reference TRBV9 and TRBJ1-2, the full variable domain reads DSGVTQTPKHLITATGQRVTLRCSPRSGDLSVYWYQQSLDQGLQFLIQYYNGEERAKGNILERFSAQQFPDLHSELNLSSLELGDSALYFCASSVGGGSNGYTFGSGTRLTVV.

The chain joins TRBV5-4 to TRBJ2-7, with 8 bases fitting TRBD2. Trimming took 1 base from V and 3 from J; bases not matched to a gene: 6. The CDR3 spans 15 residues. Germline lookup yields CDR1 SGHNT and CDR2 YYREEE (reference sequence). The CDR3 DNA reads as TGTGCCAGCAGCTTGCTGGCGGGGGGTTACTACGAGCAGTACTTC. Its protein product is CASSLLAGGYYEQYF.

The chain employs TRBV7-9 and TRBJ2-2; tentative D call: TRBD1 (5 bases). This CDR3 comprises 14 residues. Per germline, CDR1 SEHNR and CDR2 FQNEAQ (reference sequence). V was shortened by 7 bases and J by 5 bases, with 14 bases between the two germline ends. The CDR3 sequence: CASISQGWTGELFF. DNA of the CDR3: TGTGCCAGCATTTCCCAGGGATGGACCGGGGAGCTGTTTTTT. Together with reference TRBV7-9 and TRBJ2-2, the CDR3 gives the full variable domain: DTGVSQNPRHKITKRGQNVTFRCDPISEHNRLYWYRQTLGQGPEFLTYFQNEAQLEKSRLLSDRFSAERPKGSFSTLEIQRTEQGDSAMYLCASISQGWTGELFFGEGSRLTVL.

The chain carries TRBV4-1 and TRBJ2-7, with 7 positions matching TRBD1. Trimming cost V 1 base and J 3 bases; bases outside gene matches: 12. Germline CDR1 and CDR2: MGHRA and YSYEKL. This CDR3 has 17 residues. CDR3 nucleotide sequence: TGCGCCAGCAGCCAAGCCCTGGGTGAGGGGGCGGGCTACGAGCAGTACTTC. The encoded protein is CASSQALGEGAGYEQYF.

The V call is TRBV6-1, the J call TRBJ2-7; the match to TRBD1 covers 9 bases. CDR3 length equals 13 residues. Unmatched junction bases numbered 5, after V lost 5 bases and J lost 6 bases. Germline V gives CDR1 MNHNS, CDR2 SASEGT. This chain's CDR3 is CASSPGQGFEQYF. The CDR3, as DNA: TGTGCCAGCAGTCCGGGACAGGGATTCGAGCAGTACTTC.

The genes are TRBV7-8 and TRBJ1-2; D uncertain. V shed 2 bases and J shed 4 bases, with 14 bases lying between them. Germline assignment: CDR1 SGHVS and CDR2 FQNEAQ. The CDR3 runs 15 residues. The chain's CDR3 is CASSLNQAAGYGYTF. The DNA for the CDR3 is TGTGCCAGCAGCTTAAACCAGGCCGCCGGCTATGGCTACACCTTC.

This chain links TRBV19 with TRBJ2-2, with unresolved D. CDR1 LNHDA and CDR2 SQIVND come from the germline V gene (reference sequence). The CDR3 sequence is 14 residues long. Trimming took off 1 base at V and 3 bases at J, with 6 bases between the two ends. This chain's CDR3 is CASSIVGYTGELFF. The CDR3 DNA follows: TGTGCCAGTAGTATAGTCGGGTACACCGGGGAGCTGTTTTTT.

V and J are TRBV28 and TRBJ2-5, with TRBD1 matching over 9 bases. With V trimmed by 4 bases and J by 4 bases, 10 bases remained unmatched. This CDR3 is built from 16 residues. Germline CDR1 reads MDHEN; CDR2 reads SYDVKM. The CDR3 sequence is CASSSFRDRVRETQYF. The CDR3, as DNA: TGTGCCAGCAGTTCCTTCCGGGACAGGGTACGAGAGACCCAGTACTTC.

The rearrangement joins TRBV27 to TRBJ1-2; weak D call: TRBD1 (5 bases). This CDR3 has 15 residues. Trimming pared 5 bases from V and 5 bases from J, leaving 18 bases between. Germline values: CDR1 MNHEY, CDR2 SMNVEV (reference sequence). The CDR3 sequence: CASSPTQGLGYGYTF. The CDR3 region has the DNA TGTGCCAGCAGTCCTACTCAGGGTCTCGGTTATGGCTACACCTTC.

DNA of the CDR3: TGCGCCAGCAGCTTGGAGCCTTTGGAGCTCAGTACAGATACGCAGTATTTT. This gives the protein CASSLEPLELSTDTQYF. The chain couples TRBV5-1 to TRBJ2-3; D uncertain. This CDR3 region has 17 residues. V lost 0 bases to trimming and J lost 3 bases, with 17 bases between them. Looked up from germline, CDR1 is SGHRS and CDR2 is YFSETQ.

This sequence joins TRBV10-3 and TRBJ2-7; the match to TRBD1 covers 7 bases. Per germline, CDR1 ENHRY and CDR2 SYGVKD. The CDR3 runs 11 residues. Trimming took 10 bases from V and 2 from J; bases not matched to a gene: 2. The DNA for the CDR3 is TGTGCCACGACAGGGACCTACGAGCAGTACTTC. This encodes CATTGTYEQYF.

This sequence joins TRBV19 and TRBJ1-1, with D perhaps TRBD1 (6 bases). Looked up from germline, CDR1 is LNHDA and CDR2 is SQIVND (reference sequence). V lost 3 bases to trimming and J lost 11 bases, with 22 bases between them. This CDR3 contains 15 residues. CDR3: CASSISPGQGLGAFF. The CDR3 nucleotides read TGTGCCAGTAGTATTAGTCCAGGGCAGGGGCTAGGGGCTTTCTTT.

The rearrangement joins TRBV6-6 to TRBJ1-5, with 7 bases that match TRBD1. The CDR3 covers 16 residues. Unmatched junction bases numbered 13, after V lost 5 bases and J lost 6 bases. Germline V gives CDR1 MNHNY, CDR2 SVGAGI (reference sequence). The CDR3 DNA reads as TGTGCCAGCAGTCTCGTCAGGGGGTCTTCCAGTCAGCCCCAGCATTTT. This sequence encodes CASSLVRGSSSQPQHF.

The chain recombines TRBV11-2 with TRBJ2-3; 8 bases are a match to TRBD2. The CDR3 spans 15 residues. Germline CDR1 SGHAT, CDR2 FQNNGV. Trimming took 2 bases from V and 6 from J; bases not matched to a gene: 7. The CDR3 coding sequence is TGTGCCAGCAGCTTATTTACGGGGGGGCCTGATACGCAGTATTTT. This sequence encodes CASSLFTGGPDTQYF.

The rearrangement uses TRBV6-1 and TRBJ1-1, with 8 bases matching TRBD1. The CDR3 contains 14 residues. Germline CDR1 and CDR2: MNHNS and SASEGT. V lost 6 bases and J lost 4; bases outside the gene matches: 7. CDR3 sequence: CASSQDRVGTEAFF. In nucleotides, the CDR3 is TGTGCCAGCAGCCAGGACAGGGTGGGCACTGAAGCTTTCTTT.

The chain joins TRBV7-2 to TRBJ1-2; 7 nucleotides line up with TRBD1. Unmatched junction bases numbered 7, after V lost 2 bases and J lost 4 bases. The CDR3 covers 15 residues. The V gene's germline CDR1 is SGHTA and CDR2 FQGNSA. The CDR3 DNA is TGTGCCAGCAGCTTATACGGGGACAGTACCTATGGCTACACCTTC. Its protein product is CASSLYGDSTYGYTF.

V usage is TRBV30 and J usage is TRBJ2-5; 7 bases agree with TRBD2. The CDR3 is made up of 13 amino acids. Losses at the gene ends were 7 bases for V and 0 bases for J; bases not matched to a gene: 5. CDR1 is GTSNPN and CDR2 is SVGIG in the germline V gene (reference sequence). CDR3 sequence: CAFRAGYQETQYF. CDR3 sequence (DNA): TGTGCCTTCCGAGCGGGGTACCAAGAGACCCAGTACTTC.

This chain joins TRBV19 and TRBJ2-6; D is uncertain. The CDR3 has 15 amino acids. Between the trimmed V and J ends, which lost 5 bases and 2 bases, there was a span of 10 bases. Germline V gene lookup returns CDR1 LNHDA and CDR2 SQIVND (reference sequence). The CDR3 DNA reads as TGTGCCAGTAGTCCGAGCTCTCCTGGGGCCAACGTCCTGACTTTC. Its translation: CASSPSSPGANVLTF.

The rearrangement uses TRBV27 and TRBJ2-6; 7 bases are a match to TRBD1. CDR3 length equals 17 residues. Germline CDR1 and CDR2: MNHEY and SMNVEV (reference sequence). Trimming removed 4 bases from V and 0 bases from J; junction bases left unmatched: 6. The CDR3 DNA is TGTGCCAGCAGTTCCCGGGACAGCCTCTCTGGGGCCAACGTCCTGACTTTC. This codes for CASSSRDSLSGANVLTF.

With regard to this clone: This specimen includes other DNA sequences encoding the same CDR3. V and J are TRBV4-1 and TRBJ2-7; possible D gene TRBD1, 5 bases. The length of the CDR3 is 14 residues. Germline V CDR1 and CDR2: MGHRA, YSYEKL. The V end lost 5 bases, the J end lost 2 bases, and 13 bases lay between the germline ends. The CDR3 here is CASSYGHGPYEQYF. The DNA for the CDR3 is TGCGCCAGCAGCTACGGACACGGTCCCTACGAGCAGTACTTC.

DNA for the CDR3: TGTGCCAGCAGTATAACAGGTTATAATTCACCCCTCCACTTT. This sequence encodes CASSITGYNSPLHF. This chain connects TRBV2 to TRBJ1-6, with D perhaps matching TRBD1 (5 bases). This CDR3 contains 14 residues. Germline assignment: CDR1 SNHLY and CDR2 FYNNEI. Trimming stripped 5 bases from V and 4 bases from J, with 9 bases between.

This clone was seen just once. The V and J genes are TRBV4-3 and TRBJ1-4, with D unresolved. Germline-derived CDR1 and CDR2 are LGHNA and YSLEER. Trimming stripped 0 bases from V and 7 bases from J, with 15 bases between. The CDR3 is 16 residues long. CDR3 loop: CASSQDYGRMGEKLFF. The CDR3 DNA reads TGCGCCAGCAGCCAAGATTATGGCAGGATGGGTGAAAAACTGTTTTTT.

CDR3 nucleotides: TGTGCCTGGAGTGTCAGTCTCAACACTGAAGCTTTCTTT. This codes for CAWSVSLNTEAFF. The chain couples TRBV30 to TRBJ1-1; D is ambiguous. V dropped 0 bases and J dropped 2 bases, with 7 bases sitting between them. CDR1 is GTSNPN, CDR2 SVGIG, per germline (reference sequence). There are 13 residues in the CDR3.

The CDR3 reads CASSTDRGANEQFF. DNA for the CDR3: TGTGCCAGCAGCACAGACAGGGGGGCCAATGAGCAGTTCTTC. The genes are TRBV9 and TRBJ2-1; 9 positions agree with TRBD1. The CDR3 covers 14 residues. J lost 6 bases, V lost 4 bases, and 5 bases had no gene match. The germline gives CDR1 SGDLS, CDR2 YYNGEE.

The V and J genes are TRBV5-6 and TRBJ2-5, with TRBD2 identical over 7 bases. The ends lost 4 bases at V and 7 bases at J; junction bases unmatched: 13. The CDR3 length is 15 residues. Germline V gives CDR1 SGHDT, CDR2 YYEEEE. The chain's CDR3 is CASSARPAGPPTQYF. The CDR3, as DNA: TGTGCCAGCAGCGCCCGACCAGCGGGGCCCCCGACCCAGTACTTC.

This CDR3 reads CASSQEPTGGAGELFF. The CDR3 nucleotides read TGCGCCAGCAGCCAAGAACCGACAGGGGGCGCCGGGGAGCTGTTTTTT. V usage is TRBV4-3 and J usage is TRBJ2-2, with 10 bases that match TRBD1. Per germline, CDR1 LGHNA and CDR2 YSLEER. V lost 0 bases, J lost 6 bases, and 4 bases stayed unmatched. The CDR3 length is 16 residues.

This chain connects TRBV27 to TRBJ1-1; 8 bases match TRBD1. Germline values: CDR1 MNHEY, CDR2 SMNVEV (reference sequence). The length of the CDR3 is 15 residues. V trimming: 5 bases; J trimming: 0 bases; junction bases outside the gene matches: 5. The CDR3 DNA is TGTGCCAGCAGTATCAGACAGGGGATGAACACTGAAGCTTTCTTT. Protein: CASSIRQGMNTEAFF.